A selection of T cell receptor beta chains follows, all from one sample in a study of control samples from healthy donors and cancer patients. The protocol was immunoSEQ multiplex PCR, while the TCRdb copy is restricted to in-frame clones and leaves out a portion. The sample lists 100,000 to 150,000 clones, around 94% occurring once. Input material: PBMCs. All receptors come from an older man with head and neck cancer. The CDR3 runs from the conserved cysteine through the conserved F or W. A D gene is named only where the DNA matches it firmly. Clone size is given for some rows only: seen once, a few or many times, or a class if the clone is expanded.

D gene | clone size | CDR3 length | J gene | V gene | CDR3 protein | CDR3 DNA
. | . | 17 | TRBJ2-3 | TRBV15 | CATSRDLGTVVEDTQYF | TGTGCCACCAGCAGAGATCTCGGGACGGTGGTGGAAGATACGCAGTATTTT
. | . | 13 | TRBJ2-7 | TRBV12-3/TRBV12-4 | CASSPSATYEQYF | TGTGCCAGCAGTCCGAGTGCAACCTACGAGCAGTACTTC
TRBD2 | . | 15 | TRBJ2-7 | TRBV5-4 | CASSLGPSGSYEQYF | TGTGCCAGCAGCTTGGGCCCTAGCGGGAGCTACGAGCAGTACTTC
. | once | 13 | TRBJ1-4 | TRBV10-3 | CAIRPGTAEKLFF | TGTGCCATCAGACCCGGGACGGCTGAAAAACTGTTTTTT
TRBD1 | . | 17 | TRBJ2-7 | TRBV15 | CATSRAPMLGQVYEQYF | TGTGCCACCAGCAGAGCTCCGATGTTGGGACAGGTCTACGAGCAGTACTTC
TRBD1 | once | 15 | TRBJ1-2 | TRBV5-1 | CASTQGQGAVYGYTF | TGCGCCAGCACCCAGGGACAGGGGGCGGTCTATGGCTACACCTTC
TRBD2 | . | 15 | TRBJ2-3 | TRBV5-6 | CASSLTSGGVDTQYF | TGTGCCAGCAGCTTGACTAGCGGGGGCGTAGATACGCAGTATTTT
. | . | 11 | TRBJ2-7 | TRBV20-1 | CSARVGDSQYF | TGCAGTGCTAGAGTGGGAGACTCTCAGTACTTC
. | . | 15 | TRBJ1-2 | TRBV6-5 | CASSYSHRDKYGYTF | TGTGCCAGCAGTTACTCTCACAGGGATAAGTATGGCTACACCTTC
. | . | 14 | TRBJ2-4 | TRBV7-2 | CASSPGLAKNIQYF | TGTGCCAGCAGCCCGGGACTAGCCAAAAACATTCAGTACTTC
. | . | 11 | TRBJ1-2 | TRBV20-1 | CSASGGYGYTF | TGCAGTGCTAGTGGGGGCTATGGCTACACCTTC
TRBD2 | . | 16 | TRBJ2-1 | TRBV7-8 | CASSLVGGGAFNEQFF | TGTGCCAGCAGCTTAGTCGGCGGGGGGGCCTTTAATGAGCAGTTCTTC
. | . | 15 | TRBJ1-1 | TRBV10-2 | CASSEPGQGSTEAFF | TGCGCCAGCAGTGAACCCGGCCAGGGGAGCACTGAAGCTTTCTTT
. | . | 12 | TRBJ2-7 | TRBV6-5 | CASDRGSYEQYF | TGTGCCAGCGATCGGGGATCCTACGAGCAGTACTTC
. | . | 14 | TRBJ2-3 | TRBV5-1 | CASSFNSGTDTQYF | TGCGCCAGCAGCTTCAACAGCGGGACAGATACGCAGTATTTT
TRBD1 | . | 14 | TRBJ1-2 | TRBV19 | CASSPTGDAYGYTF | TGTGCCAGTAGCCCGACAGGGGATGCTTATGGCTACACCTTC
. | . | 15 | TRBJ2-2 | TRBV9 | CASSAETANTGELFF | TGTGCCAGCAGCGCAGAGACAGCGAACACCGGGGAGCTGTTTTTT
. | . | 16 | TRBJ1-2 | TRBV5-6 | CTSILWGVSSYYGYTF | TGTACCAGCATTTTGTGGGGCGTTAGCTCGTACTATGGCTACACCTTC
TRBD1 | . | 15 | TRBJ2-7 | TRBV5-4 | CASSSPGQGIYEQYF | TGTGCCAGCAGCTCCCCGGGACAGGGAATCTACGAGCAGTACTTC
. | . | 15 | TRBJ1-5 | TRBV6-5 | CASSYRGLEGQPQHF | TGTGCCAGCAGTTACCGAGGGTTAGAAGGCCAGCCCCAGCATTTT
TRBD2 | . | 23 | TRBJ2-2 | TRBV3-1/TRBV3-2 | CASSQKSLRTSGRAFGGTGELFF | TGTGCCAGCAGCCAAAAAAGTCTTCGGACTAGCGGGAGGGCCTTTGGGGGCACCGGGGAGCTGTTTTTT
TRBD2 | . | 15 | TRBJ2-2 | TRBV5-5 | CASSLFGGDTGELFF | TGTGCCAGCAGCCTGTTTGGGGGGGACACCGGGGAGCTGTTTTTT
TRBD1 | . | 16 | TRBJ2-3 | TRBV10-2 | CASSERGQDGTDTQYF | TGCGCCAGCAGTGAGCGGGGACAGGATGGCACAGATACGCAGTATTTT
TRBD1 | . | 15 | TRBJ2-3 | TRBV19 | CASRTGGFVTDTQYF | TGTGCCAGTAGGACAGGGGGTTTTGTCACAGATACGCAGTATTTT
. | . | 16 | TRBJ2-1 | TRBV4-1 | CASSQVASANMNEQFF | TGCGCCAGCAGCCAAGTCGCGTCGGCTAACATGAATGAGCAGTTCTTC
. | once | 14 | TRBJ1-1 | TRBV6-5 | CASSYSPRNTEAFF | TGTGCCAGCAGTTACTCCCCCAGAAACACTGAAGCTTTCTTT
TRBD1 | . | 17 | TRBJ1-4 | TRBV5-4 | CASSLGTTGTGQEKLFF | TGTGCCAGCAGCTTGGGGACGACCGGGACAGGGCAAGAAAAACTGTTTTTT
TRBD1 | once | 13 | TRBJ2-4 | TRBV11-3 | CASSQTGTGIQYF | TGTGCCAGCAGCCAAACCGGGACAGGAATTCAGTACTTC
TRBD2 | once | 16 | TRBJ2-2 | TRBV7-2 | CASSLTSGRFSGELFF | TGTGCCAGCAGCTTAACTAGCGGGAGGTTTTCCGGGGAGCTGTTTTTT
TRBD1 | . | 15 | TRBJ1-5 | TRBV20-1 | CSASNVRTGRQPQHF | TGCAGTGCTAGTAATGTCCGGACAGGGCGTCAGCCCCAGCATTTT
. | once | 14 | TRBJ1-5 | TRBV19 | CASSTQAINQPQHF | TGTGCCAGTAGTACTCAAGCCATCAATCAGCCCCAGCATTTT
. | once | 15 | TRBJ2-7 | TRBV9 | CASSVRMGSTYEQYF | TGTGCCAGCAGCGTGCGTATGGGTTCTACCTACGAGCAGTACTTC
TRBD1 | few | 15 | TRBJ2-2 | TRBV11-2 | CASSWDRSPRGELFF | TGTGCCAGCAGCTGGGACAGGTCTCCCCGCGGGGAGCTGTTTTTT
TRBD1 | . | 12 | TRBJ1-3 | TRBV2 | CASRDRGDTIYF | TGTGCCAGCAGAGACAGGGGAGACACCATATATTTT
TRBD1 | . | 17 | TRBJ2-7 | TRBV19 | CASSRARGMGKAYEQYF | TGTGCCAGTAGTAGGGCCAGGGGGATGGGTAAGGCCTACGAGCAGTACTTC
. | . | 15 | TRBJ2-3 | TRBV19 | CASSQQTRTLDTQYF | TGTGCCAGTAGTCAACAAACCCGGACACTAGATACGCAGTATTTT
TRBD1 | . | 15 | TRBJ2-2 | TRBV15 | CATSQDRGRTGELFF | TGTGCCACCAGCCAGGACAGGGGGCGAACCGGGGAGCTGTTTTTT